This T cell receptor beta chain was recovered during a study of blood T cell repertoires in COVID-19. Across the study: The United States, Italy and Spain provided the acute and convalescent COVID-19 samples. Sources were T cells, B-cell-depleted T cells, or PBMCs; the material itself was cDNA or gDNA.

Across fewer than 25 US areas, participants ranged in age from roughly 18 to 95 years. Which cohort a participant joined came from the clinical history participants gave. V lost 4 bases and J lost 2; bases outside the gene matches: 5. The CDR3 is 15 amino acids. The germline V gene encodes CDR1 SGHDT and CDR2 YYEEEE. Sequencing was performed with immunoSEQ multiplex PCR; in TCRdb, only in-frame clones are kept and a portion is missing. Found here are about 400,000 clones, approximately 88% of them singletons; the top ten hold 2% to 2.5%. Sequencing was carried out using PBMCs or T cells enriched from blood (not recorded which). The gene calls are TRBV5-6 and TRBJ2-7, with 11 positions matching TRBD1. The TCR comes from a middle-aged woman with acute COVID-19. The CDR3 DNA reads as TGTGCCAGCAGCATCGGGACAGGGGGAGCCTACGAGCAGTACTTC. Its translation: CASSIGTGGAYEQYF.